This TCR beta chain was identified in a study of blood T cell repertoires in COVID-19. Clones were sequenced by immunoSEQ multiplex PCR, and TCRdb holds only the in-frame ones, with some missing. This table has tens of thousands of clones, 75% to 90% appearing once. The V gene end was trimmed by 2 bases and the J gene end by 6 bases; junction bases not matched to a gene: 8. This CDR3 contains 15 residues. Germline V gene lookup returns CDR1 MDHEN and CDR2 SYDVKM. This TCR was sampled from a woman of 80 years or more with acute or convalescent COVID-19. This chain links TRBV28 with TRBJ2-7, with 9 bases fitting TRBD1. Sequencing used peripheral blood. The CDR3 DNA reads as TGTGCCAGCAGTTTAACCCGACAGGGGGGGGGCGAGCAGTACTTC. Its translation: CASSLTRQGGGEQYF.